The present entry profiles one TCR beta chain with its context. Its recognized antigen is unknown. Per-base qualities were not stored, and no clone one base away is much larger. Including cysteine and phenylalanine, the CDR3 has 16 amino acids. The only DNA kept is the CDR3, 48 bases in frame from the first base. V has 5 bases trimmed and J has 3 bases trimmed; junction bases matching no gene number 5. The germline V gene (reference sequence) specifies PRHDT as CDR1 and FYEKMQ as CDR2. These data come from a study of cytomegalovirus exposure and HLA in healthy donors (dated by TCRdb to the late 2010s). Notes on the research overall: According to an earlier analysis of 550 to 750 of the donors, about 179 million T cells yielded 90 million to 130 million unique TCR beta sequences and 276 Gb of sequence data. About 320 gigabases of sequencing data and tens of millions of unique TCR sequences were included in an early release covering about 600 HLA-typed donors. Of the approximately 370 genotyped donors, less than 90% were placed in the genetic ancestry cluster associated with self-reported Caucasian donors. The aim of the study was to test whether cataloging public T cell receptors could identify signatures of past pathogen exposure. The T cell repertoires of around 730 subjects were profiled by immunosequencing and related to cytomegalovirus serostatus. Along with the approximately 650-subject first cohort, a separate validation cohort of around 120 different subjects was used. High-throughput TCR immunosequencing, statistical association of individual TCRs with disease status, and machine learning were combined to predict cytomegalovirus infection status. A later analysis re-examined previously published TCR beta repertoires from roughly 650 donors and added high-resolution HLA genotyping to investigate patterns of TCR occurrence. Rather than using new phenotypic data, the later analysis identified candidate immune exposures from TCR beta sequences and from how often those sequences occurred across donors. In an earlier analysis of a few hundred of the donors, high-throughput TCR beta sequencing was used to judge whether each TCR beta V gene segment behaved as functional or pseudogenic. Donor age, sex, ethnicity and CMV serostatus were compiled together with the repertoire data. In a later genetic analysis, genome-wide SNP genotypes for 398 of the 666 donors were used, and that subset was treated as a discovery cohort. Every discovery cohort repertoire had been produced on one sequencing platform. Class I and class II HLA loci were covered by the typing at four-digit resolution. Typing coverage differed by locus: A, B, C, DRB1 and DQB1 were typed in roughly 629-640 donors, DQA1 in approximately 520, DPA1 in over 600, and DPB1 in 450 to 480. Roughly five DR-DQ haplotypes were handled as single units for association and clustering, since linkage in the cohort was strong. Among 398 genotyped donors of the cohort, an average of about 240,000 unique TCR beta nucleotide sequences were sequenced per donor, approximately 20% of them non-productive. Here is what the overall study found, with its caveats: In a later analysis, 16,951 TCR beta sequences were associated with specific HLA alleles at a false discovery rate of 0.05. Several of the top co-occurrence clusters appeared to be linked to parvovirus B19, influenza, CMV and Epstein-Barr virus, according to a later analysis. In an earlier analysis of fewer than 700 of the donors, most TCR beta V segments appeared in productive rearrangements about 87% or about 30% of the time, broadly matching IMGT annotations. According to a later genetic analysis, donors in an Asian-associated ancestry cluster had fewer N-insertions in productive TCRs than the approximately 650-donor mean. In both the original and validation cohorts, the classifier was reported to diagnose cytomegalovirus status with high specificity and sensitivity. A further reported finding was that TCR beta sequences accurately predicted the HLA-A and HLA-B alleles for most subjects in the first cohort. For the cohort, immune exposure information was limited to CMV serostatus. In a later analysis, HLA-associated TCR beta chains were found to be more clonally expanded and to have lower generation probabilities than equally common non-associated chains. The presence/absence analyses assumed that sequencing depth was roughly uniform across donors, and that assumption may not be true. In the study, about 150 TCR beta chains were listed as associated with cytomegalovirus. A group of highly shared sequence variants was considered likely to be a technical artifact of the sequencing pipeline. Strong co-occurrence of HLA alleles, especially DR and DQ, made assigning TCR associations to individual alleles difficult. This cohort had only TCR beta chains sequenced, and the lack of alpha or paired-chain data limited which features could be detected. The authors suggested that the approach could potentially be generalized to other disease states and immunological phenotypes. A later genetic analysis associated a missense DCLRE1C variant with V-gene and J-gene trimming of TCR beta chains, and an independent cohort replicated the association. The 87-base-pair reads could not distinguish some IMGT-functional V segments, including TRBV6-2 and TRBV6-3, so those segments were excluded. The earlier analysis of almost 600 of the donors excluded approximately 15 rarely observed V segments, including chromosome 9 orphons, because counts were too low. Most CMV-associated TCR beta chains appeared to be HLA-restricted in a later analysis, and the HLA associations seemed to be driven largely by CMV exposure. Correlated functional status among segregating V segments might reflect linkage disequilibrium, but an unknown experimental factor could not be ruled out. A later analysis found that TCR association rates varied across HLA loci, with DRB1 alleles showing the most associated TCRs and HLA-C alleles the fewest. While some public TCRs were present in many individuals, most TCR sequences turned up only very rarely across donors. Three of the identified cytomegalovirus-associated TCR beta chains were confirmed in vitro to be specific for cytomegalovirus antigens. Because HLA typing was missing for some donors at each locus, association tests included only the typed subset.

The library was obtained by the immunoSEQ multiplex PCR assay. For the multiplex PCR, a mixture combining 60 forward primers for TCR Vbeta segments and 13 reverse primers for TCR Jbeta segments was used. The CDR3 region of rearranged TCR beta genes was amplified from genomic DNA with a multiplex PCR assay. The amplified TCR beta libraries were sequenced on the Illumina HiSeq System as 87-base-pair reads. Per the source publication's procedure: Across the roughly 600 repertoires, a later analysis counted 78 million or so unique TCR beta chains, 9.5 million to 13 million of which were shared by at least two donors. Raw reads were error-corrected and collapsed into unique sequences by a nearest-neighbor algorithm in which closely related sequences were merged to remove PCR and sequencing errors. Alignment of CDR3 sequences to IMGT reference sequences was used to assign V, D and J gene segments. Each retained sequence needed at least a six-nucleotide match to both a V gene segment and a J gene segment. Rearrangements were classified as productive when the CDR3 lacked stop codons and remained in frame with V and J, and all other rearrangements were classified as non-productive. CDR3 was defined by IMGT convention, running from the second conserved V-encoded cysteine to the conserved J-encoded phenylalanine. The earlier analysis of roughly 590 of the donors excluded sequences that lacked an unambiguous match to a single V gene segment. An earlier analysis of a few hundred of the donors called V segments functional above 56.7% productive rearrangements and segregating when the between-donor standard deviation exceeded 5%. A statistical classification framework was built to diagnose cytomegalovirus status from the catalog of TCR beta chain sequences. In a later analysis, TCR nucleotide sequences were compared against IMGT/GENE-DB human TR gene sequences so that V and J genes could be assigned. In a later analysis, CDR3 sequences and most-parsimonious VDJ recombination scenarios were assigned using the TCRdist pipeline. In a later analysis, every TCR beta chain was defined by the combination of its CDR3 amino acid sequence and its V-gene family, and reads without a unique V-gene family were dropped. In a later analysis, 500 to 700 highly shared, low-generation-probability nucleotide sequences were removed to address suspected cross-contamination and a sequencing artifact. For each public chain, a later analysis derived a clonal expansion index from normalized ranks of inferred template counts within each repertoire. In a later analysis, generation probabilities were computed using a VDJ recombination model fitted to out-of-frame rearrangements, and the results were checked against IGoR. Hypergeometric tests were used in a later analysis to score TCR-TCR, TCR-HLA and TCR-CMV co-occurrence, with a repertoire-size bias correction applied to the TCR pairs. False discovery rates were estimated in a later analysis by permuting HLA or CMV assignments 20 times. A later analysis grouped co-occurring TCRs with DBSCAN, adding TCRdist sequence similarity when clustering within HLA-allele-positive subsets. Co-occurrence clustering excluded repertoires with fewer than 30,000 or more than 120,000 public chains, plus five with anomalous nucleotide sharing. Not all clones reach the TCRdb copy of this immuneACCESS table, which keeps in-frame sequences only. Checked studies attribute under half of the gap to unresolved V genes and leave the rest unexplained. Clonal size and the V and J genes are those of that table, whereas D and trimming came from the DNA. The sample table lists 150,000 or so clones, roughly 65% of them with a count of one. The top ten clonotypes cover about 4.7% of the sample.

The cohort consisted of hundreds of healthy bone marrow donors. All cohort members were sampled while nominally healthy, although unrecorded immune exposures were likely present. The donor was CMV seropositive and was included in the group of about 290 seropositive cohort members. Each donor provided a peripheral blood sample, and peripheral blood mononuclear cells were used for TCR beta sequencing. Genomic DNA was extracted from the blood cell samples with the Qiagen DNeasy Blood Extraction Kit. Recombination linked TRBV13 to TRBJ2-1; 12 nucleotides in the junction match TRBD2. The TCR comes from a young man in good health and CMV-seropositive. The sample was PBMCs. The CDR3 protein is CASSARLAGVYNEQFF. The DNA reads as follows: TGTGCCAGCAGCGCACGACTAGCGGGAGTCTACAATGAGCAGTTCTTC.